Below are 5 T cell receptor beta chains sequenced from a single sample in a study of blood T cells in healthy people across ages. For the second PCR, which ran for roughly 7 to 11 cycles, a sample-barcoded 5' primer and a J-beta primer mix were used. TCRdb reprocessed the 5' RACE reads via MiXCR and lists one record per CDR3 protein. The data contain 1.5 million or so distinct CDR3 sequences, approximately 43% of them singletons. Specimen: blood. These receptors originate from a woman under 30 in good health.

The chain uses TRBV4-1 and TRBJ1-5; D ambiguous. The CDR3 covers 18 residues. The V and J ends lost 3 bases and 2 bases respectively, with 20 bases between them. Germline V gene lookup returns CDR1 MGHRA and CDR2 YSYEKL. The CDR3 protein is CASSQETARLYRNQPQHF. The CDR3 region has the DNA TGCGCCAGCAGCCAGGAGACGGCTAGACTGTATCGCAATCAGCCCCAGCATTTT.

CDR3 protein: CSVEGTGRTYEQYF. The CDR3 DNA sequence: TGCAGCGTTGAAGGGACTGGCCGTACCTACGAGCAGTACTTC. J is TRBJ2-7 and V is TRBV29-1; perhaps TRBD2 as D (5 bases). Germline CDR1 is SQVTM and CDR2 is ANQGSEA. Between the trimmed V and J ends, which lost 1 base and 2 bases, there was a span of 12 bases. The CDR3 contains 14 residues.

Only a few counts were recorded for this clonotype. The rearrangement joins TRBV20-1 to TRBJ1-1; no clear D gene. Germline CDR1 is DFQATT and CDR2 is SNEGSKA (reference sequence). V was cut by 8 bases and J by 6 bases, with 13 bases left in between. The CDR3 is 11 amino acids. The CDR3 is CSTVRPPEAFF. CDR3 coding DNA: TGCAGTACCGTACGGCCTCCTGAAGCTTTCTTT.

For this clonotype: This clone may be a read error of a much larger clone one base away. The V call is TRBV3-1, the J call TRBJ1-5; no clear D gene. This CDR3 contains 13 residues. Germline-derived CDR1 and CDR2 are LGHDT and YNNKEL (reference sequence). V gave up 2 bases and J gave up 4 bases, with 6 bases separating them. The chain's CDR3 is CASSQPGNQPQHF. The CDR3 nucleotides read TGTGCCAGCAGCCAACCGGGTAATCAGCCCCAGCATTTT. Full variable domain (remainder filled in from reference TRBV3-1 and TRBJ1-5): DTAVSQTPKYLVTQMGNDKSIKCEQNLGHDTMYWYKQDSKKFLKIMFSYNNKELIINETVPNRFSPKSPDKAHLNLHINSLELGDSAVYFCASSQPGNQPQHFGDGTRLSIL.

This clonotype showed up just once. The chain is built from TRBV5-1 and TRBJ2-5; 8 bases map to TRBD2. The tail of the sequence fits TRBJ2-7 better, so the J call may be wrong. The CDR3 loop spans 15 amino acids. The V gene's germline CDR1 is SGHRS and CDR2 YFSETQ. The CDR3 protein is CASSRLAGLSYEQYF. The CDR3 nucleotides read TGCGCCAGCAGCCGGCTAGCGGGCCTCTCCTACGAGCAGTACTTC.